This T cell receptor (beta chain) was sequenced in a study of chemoradiotherapy in HPV16-positive cancers. Study in general: Candidate HPV-specific T-cell clones and common TCR motifs came from functional assays in two HPV16-positive patients.

The table came from immunoSEQ multiplex PCR; TCRdb's copy has only in-frame clones and leaves some out. Of 6,000 or so clones in the sample, roughly 80% are singletons; the top ten hold about 6%. This clone was seen a few times. The antigen is undetermined. Study-wide findings and caveats: Candidate HPV-specific clones and E7-related TCR motifs grew in tumor during treatment. The functional HPV-specific definition rests on just two HPV16-positive patients. In HPV16-positive patients, HPV-responsive T-cell expansion tracked better recurrence-free survival.

This CDR3 region has 13 residues. Trimming took off 7 bases at V and 4 bases at J, with 11 bases between the two ends. The germline gives CDR1 MDHEN, CDR2 SYDVKM. The material was tumor tissue, obtained from a patient who underwent chemoradiotherapy. This chain joins TRBV28 and TRBJ1-5; a weak D match, TRBD1 (5 bases). The sequence was obtained from a human donor with HPV-associated anogenital cancer. The CDR3 loop reads CASTGRGNQPQHF. The CDR3 coding sequence is TGTGCCAGCACGGGACGGGGAAATCAGCCCCAGCATTTT.